Here is one TCR beta chain with its context. Recruitment covered some 25 US areas and drew participants whose ages spanned about 18 to 90 years. Cohort 3 recovered donors had two negative PCRs, clearance, or symptom resolution. The sample is drawn from a study of blood T cell repertoires in COVID-19. Generated by immunoSEQ multiplex PCR, the TCRdb table keeps only in-frame clones and is missing some. The sample records approximately 440,000 clones, about 85% being singletons. Germline CDR1 and CDR2: LGHNT and FRNRAP. With V trimmed by 0 bases and J by 2 bases, 3 bases remained unmatched. This CDR3 spans 16 amino acids.

The rearrangement links TRBV12-5 to TRBJ2-1; 8 nucleotides agree with TRBD1. Sequencing input: PBMCs or T cells enriched from blood (not recorded which). The receptor was isolated from a woman aged 18-29 years who had recovered from COVID-19. The CDR3 spells CASGLVRTGPYNEQFF. The DNA of the CDR3 is TGTGCTAGTGGTTTGGTACGGACAGGGCCCTACAATGAGCAGTTCTTC.